The T cell receptor beta chain under discussion was sequenced for a study of a mutant IDH1 vaccine in newly diagnosed glioma. Time point given: week 5, during vaccination. Every vaccination contained 300 ug of the mutant IDH1 20-mer peptide and was paired with topical imiquimod. Sequenced by immunoSEQ multiplex PCR; TCRdb stores in-frame clones only, minus some. Here the sample spans fewer than 40,000 clones, around three quarters being singletons. Points on this clone: The antigen is unknown.

Germline V gene data show CDR1 as LNHDA and CDR2 as SQIVND (reference sequence). CDR3 size: 15 residues. Unmatched junction bases numbered 4, after V lost 4 bases and J lost 3 bases. The J gene is TRBJ1-5, the V gene TRBV19; 9 bases map to TRBD1. The sample here was PBMCs, taken from a glioma patient whose treatment included an IDH1 peptide vaccine. The sequence was collected from a man aged 35 to 55 with glioma. The CDR3 DNA sequence: TGTGCCAGTAGTACCTACAGGGGGCACAATCAGCCCCAGCATTTT. Protein sequence: CASSTYRGHNQPQHF.